The rows below give T cell receptor beta chains drawn from one sample of a study of shared T cell receptors in the human thymus. The method was immunoSEQ multiplex PCR; TCRdb's version includes in-frame clones alone and lacks a portion of them. The sample lists about 660,000 clones, roughly 90% occurring once. These data are also associated with another study on human thymus T cells.

The sequenced material came from thymocytes. The receptors shown here come from a boy younger than two with a congenital heart defect. CDR3s include the opening cysteine and the closing phenylalanine or tryptophan. Fields, in order: J gene, clone size, V gene, CDR3 protein. Rows give clone size only sometimes, using once, few, many, or a class for an expanded clone.

J: TRBJ2-7; size: -; V: TRBV5-1; CDR3: CASRGGVEQYF
J: TRBJ2-3; size: -; V: TRBV28; CDR3: CASSLAGEITDTQYF
J: TRBJ2-7; size: -; V: TRBV28; CDR3: CASSLSYGTSGPYEQYF
J: TRBJ1-1; size: -; V: TRBV4-3; CDR3: CASSRNRQGSEAFF
J: TRBJ2-5; size: -; V: TRBV4-1; CDR3: CASSQAQRSQETQYF
J: TRBJ1-5; size: -; V: TRBV28; CDR3: CASSTGGARHNQPQHF
J: TRBJ1-4; size: -; V: TRBV7-8; CDR3: CASSLEGTTNEKLFF
J: TRBJ1-2; size: -; V: TRBV7-8; CDR3: CASSVHGTEPYGYTF
J: TRBJ2-3; size: -; V: TRBV14; CDR3: CASSHWAFERTDTQYF
J: TRBJ2-5; size: -; V: TRBV2; CDR3: CASSGGKETQYF
J: TRBJ1-1; size: few; V: TRBV28; CDR3: CASIRVSTGGADTEAFF
J: TRBJ1-2; size: -; V: TRBV11-2; CDR3: CASSSGQYGYTF
J: TRBJ2-3; size: -; V: TRBV7-2; CDR3: CASSLTSGGSNTDTQYF
J: TRBJ1-5; size: -; V: TRBV4-1; CDR3: CASSPPSSQPQHF
J: TRBJ2-7; size: -; V: TRBV27; CDR3: CASSLSNEQYF